This TCR beta chain was identified during a study of identical twins. This clonotype was seen ten or more times. J was trimmed by 6 bases and V by 6 bases; bases with no gene match: 3. The CDR3 runs to 15 residues. Each CDR3 protein is one row after TCRdb ran MiXCR on the 5' RACE reads. In the table there are 550,000 to 800,000 distinct CDR3 sequences, about 7% of which are singletons. This sample was shared with a second study, whose subject was yellow fever vaccine responses in identical twins.

This chain links TRBV12-3 or TRBV12-4 with TRBJ2-2; the match to TRBD2 covers 14 bases. The sequenced sample was PBMCs. This receptor was identified in a woman in her late teens or twenties in good health. The CDR3 reads CASSQTSGGAGELFF. Here the CDR3 DNA reads TGTGCCAGCAGCCAGACTAGCGGGGGGGCCGGGGAGCTGTTTTTT.